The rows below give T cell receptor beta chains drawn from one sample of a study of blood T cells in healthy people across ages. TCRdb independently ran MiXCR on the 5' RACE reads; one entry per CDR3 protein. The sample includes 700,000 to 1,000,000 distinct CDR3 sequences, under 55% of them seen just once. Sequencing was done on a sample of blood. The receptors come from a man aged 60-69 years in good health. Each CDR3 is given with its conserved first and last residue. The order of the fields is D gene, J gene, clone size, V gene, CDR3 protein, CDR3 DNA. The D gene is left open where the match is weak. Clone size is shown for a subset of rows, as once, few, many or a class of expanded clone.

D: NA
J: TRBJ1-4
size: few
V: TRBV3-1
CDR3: CASSQAVNLREKLFF
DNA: TGTGCCAGCAGCCAAGCAGTTAATCTCCGGGAAAAACTGTTTTTT

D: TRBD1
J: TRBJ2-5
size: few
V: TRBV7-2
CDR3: CASSSNRGPQETQYF
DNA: TGTGCCAGCAGCTCAAACAGGGGTCCCCAAGAGACCCAGTACTTC

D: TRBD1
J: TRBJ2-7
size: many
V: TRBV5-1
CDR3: CASSRRTGVDEQYF
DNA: TGCGCCAGCAGCCGCCGGACAGGGGTGGACGAGCAGTACTTC

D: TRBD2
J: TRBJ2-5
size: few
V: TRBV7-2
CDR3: CASSLHPPPGGATQETQYF
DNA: TGTGCCAGCAGCTTACATCCCCCTCCGGGGGGGGCGACCCAAGAGACCCAGTACTTC

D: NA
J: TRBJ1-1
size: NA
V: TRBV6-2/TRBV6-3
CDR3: CASSLGGRGLEAFF
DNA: TGTGCCAGCAGTTTAGGTGGCAGGGGACTTGAAGCTTTCTTT

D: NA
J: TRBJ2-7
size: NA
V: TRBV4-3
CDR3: CASSQAVDRSSYEQYF
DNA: TGCGCCAGCAGCCAAGCTGTGGACAGAAGCTCCTACGAGCAGTACTTC

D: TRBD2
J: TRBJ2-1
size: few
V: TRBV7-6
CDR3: CASSLEGAGGLYEQFF
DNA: TGTGCCAGCAGCTTAGAGGGAGCGGGGGGGCTGTATGAGCAGTTCTTC

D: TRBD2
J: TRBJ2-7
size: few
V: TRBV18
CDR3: CASSSTSVTTYEQYF
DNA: TGTGCCAGCTCATCCACTAGCGTGACGACCTACGAGCAGTACTTC

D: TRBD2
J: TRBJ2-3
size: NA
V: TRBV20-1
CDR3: CSARVLAGQPRTDTQYF
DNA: TGCAGTGCTAGAGTCCTAGCGGGGCAACCACGCACAGATACGCAGTATTTT

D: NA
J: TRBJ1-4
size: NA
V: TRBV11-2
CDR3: CASSLSGVPNEKLFF
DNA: TGTGCCAGCAGCTTATCAGGGGTGCCTAATGAAAAACTGTTTTTT

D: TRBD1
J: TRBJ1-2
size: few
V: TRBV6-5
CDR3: CASSQGTADGYGYTF
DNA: TGTGCCAGCAGCCAGGGGACAGCGGATGGGTATGGCTACACCTTC

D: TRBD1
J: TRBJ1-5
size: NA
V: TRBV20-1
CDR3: CSANRGRNNQPQHF
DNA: TGCAGTGCTAACAGGGGACGTAACAATCAGCCCCAGCATTTT

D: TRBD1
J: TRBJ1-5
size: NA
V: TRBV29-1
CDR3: CSVGQGGSQPQHF
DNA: TGCAGCGTAGGGCAGGGGGGCAGTCAGCCCCAGCATTTT

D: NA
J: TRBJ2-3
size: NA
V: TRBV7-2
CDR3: CASSSQRTTDTQYF
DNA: TGTGCCAGCAGCTCACAGAGGACCACAGATACGCAGTATTTT

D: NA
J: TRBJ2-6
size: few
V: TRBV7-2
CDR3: CASKPQAGSGANVLTF
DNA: TGTGCCAGCAAGCCCCAAGCCGGCTCTGGGGCCAACGTCCTGACTTTC

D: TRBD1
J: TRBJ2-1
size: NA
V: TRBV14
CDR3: CATNQGADEQFF
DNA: TGTGCCACTAATCAGGGGGCGGATGAGCAGTTCTTC

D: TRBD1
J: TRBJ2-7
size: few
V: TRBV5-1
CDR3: CASSLHGQGAPFYEQYF
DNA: TGCGCCAGCAGCTTGCATGGACAGGGAGCGCCATTCTACGAGCAGTACTTC

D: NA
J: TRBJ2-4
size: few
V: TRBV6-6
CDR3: CASRSPAGTRVEQYF
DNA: TGTGCCAGCAGATCTCCGGCGGGTACGCGCGTGGAGCAGTACTTC

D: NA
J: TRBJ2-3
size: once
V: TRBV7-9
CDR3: CASSFGREGTDTQYF
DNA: TGTGCCAGCAGCTTCGGACGAGAGGGGACAGATACGCAGTATTTT

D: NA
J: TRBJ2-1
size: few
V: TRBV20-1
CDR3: CSASNNEQFF
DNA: TGCAGTGCTAGTAATAATGAGCAGTTCTTC

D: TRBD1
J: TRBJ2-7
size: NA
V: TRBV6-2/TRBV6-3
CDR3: CASSYSQQGVDNEQYF
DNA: TGTGCCAGCAGTTACTCTCAACAGGGGGTGGACAATGAGCAGTACTTC

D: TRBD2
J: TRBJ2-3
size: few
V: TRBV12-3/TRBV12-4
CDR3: CASRPGTSGGVDTQYF
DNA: TGTGCCAGCAGACCTGGGACTAGCGGGGGGGTGGATACGCAGTATTTT

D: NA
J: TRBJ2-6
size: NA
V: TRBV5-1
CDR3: CASSPSTGAHSGANVLTF
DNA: TGCGCCAGCAGCCCCTCGACGGGGGCCCACTCTGGGGCCAACGTCCTGACTTTC

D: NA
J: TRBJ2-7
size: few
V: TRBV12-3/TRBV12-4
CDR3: CASTVRLTSPEQYF
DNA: TGTGCCAGCACCGTACGTCTCACATCACCCGAGCAGTACTTC

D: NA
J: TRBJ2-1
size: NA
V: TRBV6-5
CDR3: CASMRGGLGYNEQFF
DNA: TGTGCCAGCATGCGAGGGGGGCTAGGCTACAATGAGCAGTTCTTC

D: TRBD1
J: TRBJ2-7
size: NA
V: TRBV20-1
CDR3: CSARDSSTGAVLDEQYF
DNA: TGCAGTGCTAGAGATTCCTCAACAGGGGCAGTCTTAGACGAGCAGTACTTC

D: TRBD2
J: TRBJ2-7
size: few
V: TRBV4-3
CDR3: CASSLHQPKRGGFSYEQYF
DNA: TGCGCCAGCAGCCTCCATCAGCCTAAACGCGGGGGGTTCTCCTACGAGCAGTACTTC